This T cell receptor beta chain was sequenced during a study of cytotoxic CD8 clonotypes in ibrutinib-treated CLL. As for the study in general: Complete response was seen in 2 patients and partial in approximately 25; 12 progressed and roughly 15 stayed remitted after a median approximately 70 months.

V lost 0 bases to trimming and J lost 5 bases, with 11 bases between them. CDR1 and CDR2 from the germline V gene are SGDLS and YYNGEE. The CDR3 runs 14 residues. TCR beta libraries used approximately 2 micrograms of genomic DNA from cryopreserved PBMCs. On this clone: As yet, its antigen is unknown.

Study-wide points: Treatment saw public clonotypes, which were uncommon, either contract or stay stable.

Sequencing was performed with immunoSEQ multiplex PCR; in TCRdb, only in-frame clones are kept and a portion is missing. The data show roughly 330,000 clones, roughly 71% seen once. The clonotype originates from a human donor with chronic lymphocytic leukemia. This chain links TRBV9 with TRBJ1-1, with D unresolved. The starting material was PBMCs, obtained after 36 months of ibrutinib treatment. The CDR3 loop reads CASSVVATSTEAFF. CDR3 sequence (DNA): TGTGCCAGCAGCGTAGTAGCGACCTCTACTGAAGCTTTCTTT.